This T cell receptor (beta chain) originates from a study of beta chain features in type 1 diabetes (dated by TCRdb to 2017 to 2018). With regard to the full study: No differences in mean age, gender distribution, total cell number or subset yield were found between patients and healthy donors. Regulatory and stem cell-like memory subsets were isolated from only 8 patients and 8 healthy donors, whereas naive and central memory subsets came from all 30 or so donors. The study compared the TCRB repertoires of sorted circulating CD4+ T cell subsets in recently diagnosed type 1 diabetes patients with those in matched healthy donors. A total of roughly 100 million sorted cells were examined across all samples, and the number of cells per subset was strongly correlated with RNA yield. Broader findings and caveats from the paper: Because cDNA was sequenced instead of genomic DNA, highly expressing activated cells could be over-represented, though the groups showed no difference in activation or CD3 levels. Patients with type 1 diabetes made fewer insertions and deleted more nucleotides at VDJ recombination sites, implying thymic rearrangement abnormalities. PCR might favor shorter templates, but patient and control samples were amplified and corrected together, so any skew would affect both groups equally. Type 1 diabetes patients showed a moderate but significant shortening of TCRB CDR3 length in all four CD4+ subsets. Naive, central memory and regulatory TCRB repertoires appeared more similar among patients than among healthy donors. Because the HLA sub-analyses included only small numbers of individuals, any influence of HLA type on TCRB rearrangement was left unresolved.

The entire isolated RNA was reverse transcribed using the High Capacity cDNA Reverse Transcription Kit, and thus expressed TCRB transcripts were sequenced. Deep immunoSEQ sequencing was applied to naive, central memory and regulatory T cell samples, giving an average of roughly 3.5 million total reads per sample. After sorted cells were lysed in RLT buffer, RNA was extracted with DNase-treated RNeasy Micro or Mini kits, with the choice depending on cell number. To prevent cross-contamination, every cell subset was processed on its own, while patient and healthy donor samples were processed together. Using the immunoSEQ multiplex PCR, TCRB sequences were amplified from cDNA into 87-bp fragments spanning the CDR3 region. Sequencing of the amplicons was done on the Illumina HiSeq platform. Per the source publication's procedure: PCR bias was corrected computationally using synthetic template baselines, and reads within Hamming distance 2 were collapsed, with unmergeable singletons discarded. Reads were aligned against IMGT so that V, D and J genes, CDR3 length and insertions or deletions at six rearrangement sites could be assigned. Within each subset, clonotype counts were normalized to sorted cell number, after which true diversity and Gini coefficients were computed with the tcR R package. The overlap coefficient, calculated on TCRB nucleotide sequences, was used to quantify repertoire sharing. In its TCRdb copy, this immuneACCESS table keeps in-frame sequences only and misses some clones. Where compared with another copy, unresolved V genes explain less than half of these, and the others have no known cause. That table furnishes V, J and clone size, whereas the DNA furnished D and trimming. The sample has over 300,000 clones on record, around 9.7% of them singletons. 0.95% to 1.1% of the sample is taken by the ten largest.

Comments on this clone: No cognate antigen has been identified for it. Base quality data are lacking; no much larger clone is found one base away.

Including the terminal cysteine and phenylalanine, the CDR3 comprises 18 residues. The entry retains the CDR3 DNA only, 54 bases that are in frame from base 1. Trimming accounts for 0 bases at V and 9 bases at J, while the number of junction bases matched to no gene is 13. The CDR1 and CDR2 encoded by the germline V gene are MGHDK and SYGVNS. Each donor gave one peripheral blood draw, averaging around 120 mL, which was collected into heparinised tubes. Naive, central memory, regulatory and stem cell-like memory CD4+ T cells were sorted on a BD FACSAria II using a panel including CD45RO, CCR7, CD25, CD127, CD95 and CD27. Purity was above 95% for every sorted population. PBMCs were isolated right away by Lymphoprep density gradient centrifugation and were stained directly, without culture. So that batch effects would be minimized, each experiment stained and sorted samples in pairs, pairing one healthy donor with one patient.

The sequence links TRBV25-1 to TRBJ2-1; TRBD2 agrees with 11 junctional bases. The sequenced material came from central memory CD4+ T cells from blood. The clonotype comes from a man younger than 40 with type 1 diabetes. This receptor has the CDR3 CASSEYIGSSGGPGEQFF. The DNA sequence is TGTGCCAGCAGTGAATATATCGGATCTAGCGGGGGGCCGGGTGAGCAGTTCTTC.